The rows below give T cell receptor beta chains drawn from one sample of a study of cytomegalovirus exposure and HLA in healthy donors. Produced via immunoSEQ multiplex PCR; TCRdb's table is partial and in-frame only. The sample contains over 75,000 clones, roughly 79% of which appear only once. The source material was PBMCs. The receptor source for this set is a female donor in good health and CMV-seronegative. The CDR3 runs from the conserved cysteine through the conserved F or W. D genes are given only for firm matches. Only some rows state a clone size, as once, few, many or a class for expanded clones.

D	V	J	size	CDR3	DNA
TRBD1	TRBV28	TRBJ2-7	.	CASSTGTGISPPYEQYF	TGTGCCAGCAGTACCGGGACAGGGATTTCGCCACCCTACGAGCAGTACTTC
TRBD1	TRBV5-6	TRBJ1-1	.	CASSLGGPGRINTEAFF	TGTGCCAGCAGCTTAGGGGGCCCAGGCAGGATAAACACTGAAGCTTTCTTT
.	TRBV5-1	TRBJ1-1	few	CASSRRQENTEAFF	TGCGCCAGCAGCCGACGACAAGAAAACACTGAAGCTTTCTTT
.	TRBV7-2	TRBJ2-7	.	CASSSRIEYEQYF	TGTGCCAGCAGCTCCCGAATAGAGTACGAGCAGTACTTC
.	TRBV15	TRBJ1-3	.	CATSRERASGNTIYF	TGTGCCACCAGCAGAGAGAGAGCATCTGGAAACACCATATATTTT
.	TRBV5-1	TRBJ1-1	.	CASSSGGGMNTEAFF	TGCGCCAGCAGCTCGGGGGGGGGAATGAACACTGAAGCTTTCTTT
.	TRBV10-3	TRBJ1-2	.	CAIRVGSGVYGYTF	TGTGCCATAAGGGTGGGCAGCGGGGTCTATGGCTACACCTTC
TRBD1	TRBV25-1	TRBJ1-1	.	CASSARTGSNTEAFF	TGTGCCAGCAGTGCACGGACAGGGTCGAACACTGAAGCTTTCTTT
.	TRBV7-9	TRBJ2-7	.	CASSLPWTAAAEQYF	TGTGCCAGCAGCTTACCCTGGACAGCTGCAGCCGAGCAGTACTTC
TRBD1	TRBV7-2	TRBJ2-1	.	CASSLDQGADEQFF	TGTGCCAGCAGCTTAGATCAGGGGGCGGATGAGCAGTTCTTC
.	TRBV4-2	TRBJ1-2	.	CASSPRGSYGYTF	TGTGCCAGCAGCCCAAGGGGTTCCTATGGCTACACCTTC
TRBD1	TRBV7-2	TRBJ2-7	.	CASSLTGGYEQYF	TGTGCCAGCAGCCTCACAGGGGGCTACGAGCAGTACTTC
.	TRBV7-2	TRBJ1-2	.	CASFQALYTGYTF	TGTGCCAGCTTCCAGGCCCTTTATACTGGCTACACCTTC
.	TRBV29-1	TRBJ2-1	.	CSVEDLSGSSYNEQFF	TGCAGCGTTGAAGATCTTTCCGGGAGCTCCTACAATGAGCAGTTCTTC
.	TRBV2	TRBJ1-2	.	CASSPYRSTNYGYTF	TGTGCCAGCAGTCCCTACAGGAGCACTAACTATGGCTACACCTTC
.	TRBV4-2	TRBJ2-7	.	CASSREFQSSYEQYF	TGTGCCAGCAGCCGGGAGTTCCAGAGCTCCTACGAGCAGTACTTC
.	TRBV7-9	TRBJ2-1	.	CASSLYRLISSYNEQFF	TGTGCCAGCAGCTTATATCGTTTGATCAGCTCCTACAATGAGCAGTTCTTC
.	TRBV19	TRBJ2-7	.	CASSIDGSGALYEQYF	TGTGCCAGTAGTATAGATGGCTCAGGGGCCCTCTACGAGCAGTACTTC
TRBD1	TRBV7-9	TRBJ1-4	.	CASSKGQGEGEKLFF	TGTGCCAGCAGCAAAGGACAGGGAGAGGGTGAAAAACTGTTTTTT
.	TRBV4-1	TRBJ2-4	.	CASSQGRVALGNIQYF	TGCGCCAGCAGCCAAGGGAGGGTGGCGTTGGGGAACATTCAGTACTTC
TRBD2	TRBV28	TRBJ2-1	.	CASSSGTSGGNEQFF	TGTGCCAGCAGTTCCGGGACTAGCGGGGGAAATGAGCAGTTCTTC
.	TRBV19	TRBJ1-1	.	CASSIGGAPGTEAFF	TGTGCCAGTAGTATTGGGGGGGCCCCCGGCACTGAAGCTTTCTTT
.	TRBV6-6	TRBJ2-5	.	CASSYRVRETQYF	TGTGCCAGCAGTTACCGGGTACGGGAGACCCAGTACTTC
.	TRBV5-4	TRBJ1-2	.	CASSLGVQDYGYTF	TGTGCCAGCAGCCTGGGGGTTCAGGACTATGGCTACACCTTC
TRBD1	TRBV2	TRBJ2-7	.	CASSVRQGGEQYF	TGTGCCAGCAGTGTTCGACAGGGCGGCGAGCAGTACTTC
.	TRBV28	TRBJ1-1	.	CASSGGKAFF	TGTGCCAGCAGTGGAGGGAAAGCTTTCTTT
.	TRBV5-1	TRBJ2-5	.	CASRASETQYF	TGCGCCAGCAGAGCCTCCGAGACCCAGTACTTC
.	TRBV2	TRBJ1-4	.	CASSWTATNEKLFF	TGTGCCAGCAGTTGGACAGCAACTAATGAAAAACTGTTTTTT
.	TRBV21-1	TRBJ1-1	once	CASIGDTEAFF	TGTGCCAGCATAGGGGACACTGAAGCTTTCTTT
TRBD2	TRBV7-7	TRBJ2-1	.	CASSQGLAGSYEQFF	TGTGCTAGCAGCCAAGGACTAGCGGGATCGTATGAGCAGTTCTTC
.	TRBV5-4	TRBJ2-3	.	CASSTGAAGSTDTQYF	TGTGCCAGCAGCACGGGGGCAGCGGGATCGACAGATACGCAGTATTTT
TRBD2	TRBV18	TRBJ2-2	.	CASSPRVLAGGANTGELFF	TGTGCCAGCTCACCCCGCGTTCTAGCGGGGGGCGCGAACACCGGGGAGCTGTTTTTT
TRBD1	TRBV7-2	TRBJ1-2	.	CASNDRELEGYTF	TGTGCCAGCAACGACAGGGAGCTGGAAGGCTACACCTTC
.	TRBV19	TRBJ1-5	.	CASSMPRVSNQPQHF	TGTGCCAGTAGTATGCCCAGGGTGTCCAATCAGCCCCAGCATTTT
.	TRBV5-1	TRBJ2-1	.	CASSLVARSSYNEQFF	TGCGCCAGCAGCTTGGTAGCGCGGAGCTCCTACAATGAGCAGTTCTTC
.	TRBV6-5	TRBJ2-7	.	CASSYRQASLSYEQYF	TGTGCCAGCAGTTACCGGCAGGCGAGCCTTTCTTACGAGCAGTACTTC
.	TRBV5-4	TRBJ1-1	.	CASSPSGNTEAFF	TGTGCCAGCAGCCCCTCGGGGAACACTGAAGCTTTCTTT
TRBD2	TRBV5-1	TRBJ2-1	.	CASSLVTSGYNEQFF	TGCGCCAGCAGCTTGGTTACTAGCGGGTACAATGAGCAGTTCTTC
.	TRBV21-1	TRBJ2-7	.	CASYQGAYEQYF	TGTGCCAGTTATCAGGGGGCGTACGAGCAGTACTTC
.	TRBV28	TRBJ2-2	.	CASRPGLPFPGELFF	TGTGCCAGCAGACCGGGACTCCCCTTCCCGGGGGAGCTGTTTTTT
TRBD2	TRBV7-8	TRBJ2-2	.	CASSLSTSGNPGELFF	TGTGCCAGCAGCTTATCGACTAGCGGGAATCCCGGGGAGCTGTTTTTT
.	TRBV6-1	TRBJ2-1	.	CASSEQGLSSYNEQFF	TGTGCCAGCAGTGAACAGGGGCTGAGCTCCTACAATGAGCAGTTCTTC